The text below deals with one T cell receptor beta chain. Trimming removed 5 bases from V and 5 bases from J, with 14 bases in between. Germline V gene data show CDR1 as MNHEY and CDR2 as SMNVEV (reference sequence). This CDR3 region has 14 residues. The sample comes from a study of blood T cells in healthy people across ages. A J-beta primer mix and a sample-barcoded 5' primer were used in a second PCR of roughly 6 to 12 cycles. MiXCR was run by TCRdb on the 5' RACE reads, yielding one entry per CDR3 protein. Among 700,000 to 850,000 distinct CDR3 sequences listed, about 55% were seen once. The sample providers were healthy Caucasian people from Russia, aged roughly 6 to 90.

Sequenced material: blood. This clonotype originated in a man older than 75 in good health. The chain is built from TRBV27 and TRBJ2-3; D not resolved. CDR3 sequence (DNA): TGTGCCAGCAGTCCCCGGGTAAAAGGAGATACGCAGTATTTT. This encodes CASSPRVKGDTQYF.